Included here is one TCR beta chain sequence, with context. These data are taken from a study of blood T cell repertoires in COVID-19. Study information: Samples representing acute and convalescent COVID-19 were sourced from the United States, Italy and Spain.

The Seattle patients joined while their infection was active and were tracked longitudinally afterward. Profiled with immunoSEQ multiplex PCR; TCRdb holds only in-frame clones, not every one. The repertoire holds 250,000 to 400,000 clones, with roughly 88% as singletons. The CDR3 runs to 13 residues. V dropped 7 bases and J dropped 6 bases, with 16 bases sitting between them. Specimen: peripheral blood. This receptor was taken from a woman in her 30s with COVID-19, enrolled during active disease. This rearrangement joins TRBV12-3 or TRBV12-4 to TRBJ2-7; D is perhaps TRBD2 (6 bases). The CDR3 protein is CASTPNWGGEQYF. CDR3 DNA: TGTGCCAGCACCCCCAATTGGGGAGGCGAGCAGTACTTC.